These 27 T cell receptor beta chains came from one sample sequenced in a study of identical twins. TCRdb re-analysed the 5' RACE reads in MiXCR, keeping a single row per CDR3 protein. The sample has 1.5 million to 2 million distinct CDR3 sequences, around 33% seen once. The sequenced sample was cord blood. These receptors were taken from a newborn girl in good health.

This clonotype came up a few times. The rearrangement links TRBV14 to TRBJ2-7; perhaps TRBD2 as D (5 bases). The CDR3 is made up of 15 amino acids. V was pared by 1 base and J by 7 bases, with 17 bases between. Germline V gives CDR1 SGHDN, CDR2 FVKESK. Here the CDR3 DNA reads TGTGCCAGCAGCCAAGTGTTGTCTAGGAGGAGTGAGCAGTACTTC. Translation: CASSQVLSRRSEQYF.

This clonotype appeared a single time. This may arise from a read error, as a much more abundant clone is one base away. V gene TRBV25-1 combines with J gene TRBJ2-5; 7 nucleotides match TRBD2. The ends lost 5 bases at V and 11 bases at J; junction bases unmatched: 17. The length of the CDR3 is 15 residues. Germline V gene sequence: CDR1 MGHDK, CDR2 SYGVNS. CDR3 bases: TGTGCCAGCAGTCAATTGACGACTAGCTACAATGAGCAGTACTTC. Translated: CASSQLTTSYNEQYF.

This clonotype was seen more than once but under ten times. The J gene is TRBJ2-3, the V gene TRBV20-1, with D possibly TRBD1 on 5 matching bases. Looked up from germline, CDR1 is DFQATT and CDR2 is SNEGSKA (reference sequence). V lost 6 bases, J lost 0 bases, and 22 bases lay in between. This CDR3 contains 17 residues. The CDR3 spells CSAPSARRGSSTDTQYF. CDR3 coding DNA: TGCAGTGCACCGTCTGCCCGAAGGGGTTCTAGCACAGATACGCAGTATTTT.

The V and J genes are TRBV20-1 and TRBJ1-5; the D is unclear. Looked up from germline, CDR1 is DFQATT and CDR2 is SNEGSKA (reference sequence). The CDR3 totals 15 residues. The V end was cut by 0 bases, the J end by 0 bases, with 9 bases between. The DNA for the CDR3 is TGCAGTGCTAGAGAATTTTCCGGTAGCAATCAGCCCCAGCATTTT. Its translation: CSAREFSGSNQPQHF.

This rearrangement joins TRBV4-2 to TRBJ2-5; perhaps TRBD2 as D (5 bases). Germline CDR1 LGHNA, CDR2 YNFKEQ. The CDR3 has 15 amino acids. Trimming stripped 0 bases from V and 4 bases from J, with 12 bases between. The CDR3 region has the DNA TGTGCCAGCAGCCAAGATATAGCACTAGGAGAGACCCAGTACTTC. This sequence encodes CASSQDIALGETQYF.

This clonotype was counted only a few times. The rearrangement links TRBV20-1 to TRBJ2-3; 7 bases align to TRBD2. The germline V gene encodes CDR1 DFQATT and CDR2 SNEGSKA (reference sequence). The J segment lost 1 base and the V segment lost 5 bases, leaving 9 bases of the junction unmatched. The CDR3 length is 15 residues. The chain's CDR3 is CSAALAEPRTDTQYF. DNA for the CDR3: TGCAGTGCTGCCCTAGCGGAGCCCCGCACAGATACGCAGTATTTT.

This clonotype showed up just a few times. The chain has TRBV9 and TRBJ1-4, with 8 bases lining up with TRBD1. Germline CDR1 reads SGDLS; CDR2 reads YYNGEE. This CDR3 has 14 amino acids. V shed 3 bases and J 7 bases; nucleotides not matched to a gene: 5. CDR3 region: CASSADRGGEKLFF. CDR3 bases: TGTGCCAGCAGCGCCGACAGGGGAGGTGAAAAACTGTTTTTT.

The rearrangement joins TRBV5-1 to TRBJ2-1; 10 nucleotides align to TRBD1. This CDR3 is 15 amino acids long. With V trimmed by 6 bases and J by 4 bases, 7 bases remained unmatched. Germline V lookup: CDR1 SGHRS, CDR2 YFSETQ. CDR3: CASTGTGEKYNEQFF. The CDR3, as DNA: TGCGCCAGCACAGGGACAGGGGAAAAATACAATGAGCAGTTCTTC.

This clonotype has more than one count but fewer than ten. The J gene is TRBJ1-5, the V gene TRBV5-6, with 7 bases that match TRBD1. CDR3 length: 18 residues. Unmatched junction bases numbered 10, after V lost 1 base and J lost 0 bases. CDR1 is SGHDT and CDR2 is YYEEEE in the germline V gene. The CDR3 nucleotides are TGTGCCAGCAGCTTGTCCCGGGACAGCCATCTTAGCAATCAGCCCCAGCATTTT. Amino acids: CASSLSRDSHLSNQPQHF.

J is TRBJ2-2 and V is TRBV2; D may be TRBD1 or TRBD2 (6 bases each). V shed 0 bases and J shed 8 bases, with 13 bases lying between them. There are 15 residues in the CDR3. From germline, CDR1 is SNHLY and CDR2 FYNNEI. This chain's CDR3 is CASSEARGAMGELFF. CDR3 DNA sequence: TGTGCCAGCAGTGAAGCGAGGGGGGCCATGGGGGAGCTGTTTTTT.

This clonotype showed up just a few times. CDR3 coding DNA: TGTGCCAGCAGCGTAGAGTGGAGGGTAACTGAAGCTTTCTTT. Translating it yields CASSVEWRVTEAFF. The V call is TRBV9, the J call TRBJ1-1, with no clear D. V lost 0 bases and J 5 bases, leaving 11 bases between the germline ends. Germline-derived CDR1 and CDR2 are SGDLS and YYNGEE. The length of the CDR3 is 14 residues.

The chain combines TRBV7-9 with TRBJ2-2; the D is unclear. CDR1 and CDR2 from the germline V gene are SEHNR and FQNEAQ (reference sequence). This CDR3 spans 13 amino acids. Trimming took 0 bases from V and 7 from J, leaving 6 bases between them. The CDR3: CASSLAAFGELFF. CDR3 DNA: TGTGCCAGCAGCTTAGCGGCTTTCGGGGAGCTGTTTTTT.

The chain couples TRBV5-1 to TRBJ2-5; the match to TRBD1 covers 7 bases. The CDR3 has 16 amino acids. Germline loops: CDR1 SGHRS, CDR2 YFSETQ. The junction had 7 bases not matched to a gene; V was cut back by 0 bases and J by 2 bases. The CDR3 sequence: CASSLGTGQFQETQYF. The CDR3 bases are TGCGCCAGCAGCTTGGGGACAGGACAGTTTCAAGAGACCCAGTACTTC.

This chain links TRBV15 with TRBJ1-2; no firm D call. CDR1 and CDR2 (germline): LNHNV, YYDKDF (reference sequence). Trimming removed 0 bases at V and 4 bases at J, with 12 bases between. CDR3 length equals 15 residues. The CDR3 reads CATSRDQEAFYGYTF. The CDR3 bases are TGTGCCACCAGCAGAGATCAGGAGGCTTTCTATGGCTACACCTTC.

As to this clonotype: A read error is possible here, since a much larger clone lies one base away. No conserved phenylalanine or tryptophan is present at the end of the CDR3, so a read error is the likely explanation. The rearrangement links TRBV10-3 to TRBJ2-1; D unresolved. The ends were cut back, 7 bases at V and 4 bases at J, with 17 bases in the middle. The CDR3 extends over 15 amino acids. Germline CDR1 ENHRY, CDR2 SYGVKD. CDR3 in DNA: TGTGCCATCATGGATTTGGCGGAAACATACAATGAGCAGTTCGTC. Protein: CAIMDLAETYNEQFV.

The J gene is TRBJ2-1, the V gene TRBV5-8, with TRBD2 matching 10 bases. The J call is in doubt because the DNA end fits TRBJ2-7 better. This CDR3 contains 16 residues. CDR1 SGHTS and CDR2 YDEGEE come from the germline V gene. CDR3 sequence (DNA): TGTGCCAGCAGCTTGGCCCTCCTAGCGGGGGACAATGAGCAGTACTTC. Translation gives CASSLALLAGDNEQYF.

The chain combines TRBV20-1 with TRBJ2-1, with TRBD2 identical over 7 bases. The CDR3 is made up of 16 amino acids. Per germline, CDR1 DFQATT and CDR2 SNEGSKA (reference sequence). V lost 2 bases and J lost 0; bases outside the gene matches: 7. The CDR3 is CSARWVAGPSYNEQFF. CDR3 coding DNA: TGCAGTGCTAGATGGGTAGCGGGCCCCTCCTACAATGAGCAGTTCTTC.

The chain links TRBV27 to TRBJ1-1; perhaps TRBD1 as D (5 bases). The CDR3 spans 13 residues. Germline CDR1 is MNHEY and CDR2 is SMNVEV (reference sequence). With 6 bases removed from V and 4 bases from J, the gap between germline ends came to 12 bases. CDR3 in DNA: TGTGCCAGCAGGAAGTGGGGGGGCACTGAAGCTTTCTTT. Its translation is CASRKWGGTEAFF.

The chain couples TRBV21-1 to TRBJ2-5; the DNA was not used to check the table's D call, TRBD2. The end of the DNA aligns better with TRBJ2-7, so the J call may be wrong. TRBV21-1 is flagged as a pseudogene. The CDR3 has 17 residues. The CDR3 DNA is TGTGCCAGCAGCAAAGGCCAGACTAGCGGGACCCCGTACGAGCAGTACTTC. Protein: CASSKGQTSGTPYEQYF.

The chain combines TRBV15 with TRBJ2-7; TRBD1 agrees at 8 bases. The trim removed 7 bases at V and 2 bases at J, leaving 10 bases unmatched. Germline V CDR1 and CDR2: LNHNV, YYDKDF (reference sequence). CDR3 length: 15 amino acids. CDR3 sequence: CATKVDRVKTYEQYF. In DNA form, the CDR3 reads TGTGCCACCAAAGTGGACAGGGTGAAAACCTACGAGCAGTACTTC.

With regard to this clonotype: A read error may produce the germline difference seen at one junction end. The CDR3 protein is CANSQAGETQYF. In nucleotides, the CDR3 is TGTGCCAACAGCCAAGCTGGAGAGACCCAGTACTTC. V and J are TRBV4-2 and TRBJ2-5; no reliable D call. This CDR3 spans 12 amino acids. Germline assignment: CDR1 LGHNA and CDR2 YNFKEQ.

This sequence joins TRBV29-1 and TRBJ2-1; no definite D call. The tail of the sequence fits TRBJ2-7 better, so the J call may be wrong. The V gene's germline CDR1 is SQVTM and CDR2 ANQGSEA. CDR3 length equals 14 residues. The CDR3 region is CSYRPSLSYNEQYF. Here the CDR3 DNA reads TGCAGCTACCGACCTTCCCTCTCCTACAATGAGCAGTACTTC.

This clonotype showed up many times. The gene calls are TRBV29-1 and TRBJ2-3; D unclear. CDR3 length: 12 amino acids. Looked up from germline, CDR1 is SQVTM and CDR2 is ANQGSEA. V lost 3 bases and J 6 bases, leaving 10 bases between the germline ends. In nucleotides, the CDR3 is TGCAGCGTTGACTATTACACTGATACGCAGTATTTT. Encoded protein: CSVDYYTDTQYF.

The chain carries TRBV2 and TRBJ1-1, with 7 bases that match TRBD1. V was clipped by 11 bases and J by 1 base; unmatched bases: 10. The CDR3 runs to 14 residues. CDR1 is SNHLY, CDR2 FYNNEI, per germline. The CDR3 sequence is CAASGGRRNTEAFF. DNA of the CDR3: TGTGCCGCATCAGGGGGGCGGAGGAACACTGAAGCTTTCTTT.

On this clonotype: It may be a read error: a sequence one base away is much more abundant. The V gene is TRBV24-1, the J gene TRBJ2-3; D is unresolved. Germline V gene sequence: CDR1 KGHDR, CDR2 SFDVKD. The CDR3 extends over 13 amino acids. The CDR3 sequence is CATSAPQTDTRYF. The CDR3 region has the DNA TGTGCCACCAGTGCTCCACAAACAGATACGCGGTATTTT.

The chain links TRBV25-1 to TRBJ1-1; a possible D gene is TRBD1 (5 bases). The CDR3 totals 13 residues. Germline V gene sequence: CDR1 MGHDK, CDR2 SYGVNS. Trimming cost V 3 bases and J 9 bases, with 14 bases left between them. CDR3 sequence (DNA): TGTGCCAGCAGTGACCACCCGCCGGGACAAGCTTTCTTT. Protein: CASSDHPPGQAFF.

The rearrangement uses TRBV28 and TRBJ1-6; 9 nucleotides match TRBD1. CDR3 length: 15 residues. CDR1 and CDR2 (germline): MDHEN, SYDVKM. The ends lost 4 bases at V and 10 bases at J; junction bases unmatched: 8. The CDR3, as DNA: TGTGCCAGCAGTTATACCGGGACAGGGTTCTCACCCCTCCACTTT. It encodes CASSYTGTGFSPLHF.